This T cell receptor beta chain was recovered during a study of T cell repertoires and HLA-DP antigens. Study at large: Pre-culture CD4+ samples used 1,200 ng DNA versus about 210 ng for CD137+CD4+ sorts.

Assay: immunoSEQ multiplex PCR; the TCRdb copy retains only in-frame clones and omits some. The sample lists some 110,000 clones; more than 85% were seen once. The CDR3 totals 16 residues. The V gene's germline CDR1 is SEHNR and CDR2 FQNEAQ (reference sequence). The ends lost 0 bases at V and 5 bases at J; junction bases unmatched: 6. The study's findings and limits: Previously undetected clones averaged around 40% and 50% against the two alleles respectively. The CD4+ repertoire was not split into naive and memory.

Note on this clone: The target antigen is unknown.

The chain recombines TRBV7-9 with TRBJ2-1, with 8 nucleotides matching TRBD2. The TCR originated in a woman between 18 and 29 years old in good health and CMV-seronegative. The specimen was CD4+ T cells from PBMCs. The CDR3 spells CASSLALGLANNEQFF. CDR3 DNA: TGTGCCAGCAGCTTAGCGCTCGGACTAGCTAACAATGAGCAGTTCTTC.